Sequencing of this TCR beta chain was carried out in a study of cytomegalovirus exposure and HLA in healthy donors. Study details: Assignment to the Caucasian-associated ancestry cluster applied to 81% of the approximately 370 genotyped donors.

60 Vbeta and 13 Jbeta primers were used in PCR. The table came from immunoSEQ multiplex PCR; TCRdb's copy has only in-frame clones and leaves some out. The repertoire includes over 100,000 clones, 60% to 80% of them detected once, and 5.8% sits in the top ten. CDR3 length equals 18 residues. V trimming: 0 bases; J trimming: 4 bases; junction bases outside the gene matches: 10. Germline loops: CDR1 LGHNA, CDR2 YNFKEQ. Findings of the study overall: In a later analysis, productive TCRs from donors in an Asian-associated ancestry cluster reportedly carried fewer N-insertions than the cohort mean. It was in a later analysis that TCR association rates were seen to vary by HLA locus, highest for DRB1 and lowest for HLA-C. In vitro assays verified that a few CMV-associated chains recognized CMV antigens specifically.

The table lists this clone with a count of one. Its antigen is still unknown. Sequencing used PBMCs. This clonotype was obtained from a man aged 60 to 75 in good health and CMV-seropositive. The chain joins TRBV4-2 to TRBJ2-5, with TRBD2 matching over 11 bases. CDR3 sequence: CASSQDGSGGALGETQYF. As DNA, the CDR3 is TGTGCCAGCAGCCAAGATGGTAGCGGGGGGGCCCTCGGAGAGACCCAGTACTTC.